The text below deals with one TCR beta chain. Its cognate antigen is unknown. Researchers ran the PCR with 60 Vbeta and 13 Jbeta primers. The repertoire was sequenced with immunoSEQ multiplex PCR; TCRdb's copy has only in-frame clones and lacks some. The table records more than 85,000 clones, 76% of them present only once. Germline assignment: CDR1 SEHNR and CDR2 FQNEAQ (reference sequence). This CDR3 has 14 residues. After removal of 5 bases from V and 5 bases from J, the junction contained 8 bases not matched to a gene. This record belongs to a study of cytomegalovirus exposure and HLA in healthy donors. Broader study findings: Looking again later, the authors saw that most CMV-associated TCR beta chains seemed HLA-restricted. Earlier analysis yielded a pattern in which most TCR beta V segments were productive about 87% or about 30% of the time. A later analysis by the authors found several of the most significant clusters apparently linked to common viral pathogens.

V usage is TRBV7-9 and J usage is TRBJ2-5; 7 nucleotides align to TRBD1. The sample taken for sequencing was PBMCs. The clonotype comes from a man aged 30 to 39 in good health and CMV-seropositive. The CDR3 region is CASSARQGLETQYF. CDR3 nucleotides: TGTGCCAGCAGCGCCCGACAGGGTCTGGAGACCCAGTACTTC.